This TCR beta chain was retrieved from a study of T cells after posttransplantation cyclophosphamide. Study-wide findings and caveats: Later post-transplant blood repertoires were often dominated by donor CD8+ memory clones. Recipient CMV seropositivity and CMV reactivation strongly tracked TRB clonality. Skin or GI-infiltrating T cells shared few TRB sequences with blood.

Germline CDR1 reads LGHNA; CDR2 reads YSLEER. Trimming shortened V by 1 base and J by 1 base, and 8 bases separated the two germline ends. There are 16 residues in the CDR3. Measured with immunoSEQ multiplex PCR; TCRdb has only the in-frame clones, and not every one. The table shows some 47,000 clones, with about 86% occurring only once. Of note for this clone: Its antigen remains unknown.

Sequencing used PBMCs. The TCR was taken from a man younger than 40 with a blood cancer, CMV-positive, and with a related stem cell donor. This chain joins TRBV4-3 and TRBJ2-6, with a possible D match to TRBD1 (5 bases). CDR3: CASSQATGSGANVLTF. DNA of the CDR3: TGCGCCAGCAGCCAAGCCACAGGTTCTGGGGCCAACGTCCTGACTTTC.